Below are 2 T cell receptor beta chains sequenced from a single sample in a study of regulatory T cells in long-lasting Graves disease. The TCR beta library used iRepertoire HTBI primers with Arm-PCR amplification of CDR3. Each CDR3 protein is one row after TCRdb ran MiXCR on the multiplex PCR reads. The sample records 540,000 or so distinct CDR3 sequences, roughly 13% being singletons. As for time point: newly diagnosed GD, antithyroid drugs for less than 3 months. Extracted RNA from PBMCs served as the source of the TCR library. This same sample was also part of a study on T cells in Graves' hyperthyroidism and ophthalmopathy.

The material sequenced was peripheral blood mononuclear cells (PBMCs), taken at new diagnosis, from a patient treated with antithyroid drugs. These TCRs come from a man aged 25-45 years with Graves disease.

This clonotype occurred many times. The rearrangement links TRBV12-3 or TRBV12-4 to TRBJ2-3; TRBD2 might be the D (5 bases). The V end was cut by 5 bases, the J end by 4 bases, with 25 bases between. The CDR3 is 18 amino acids. The DNA of the CDR3 is TGTGCCAGCAGTCCTAAGGCCCCGAGGAGAGAGGGTGCAGATACGCAGTATTTT. It translates to CASSPKAPRREGADTQYF.

Only a few counts were recorded for this clonotype. The chain joins TRBV19 to TRBJ2-5; 12 bases line up with TRBD2. This CDR3 spans 17 amino acids. V trimming: 6 bases; J trimming: 2 bases; junction bases outside the gene matches: 10. Germline V CDR1 and CDR2: LNHDA, SQIVND (reference sequence). The CDR3 bases are TGTGCCAGTAGCCGGGGACTAGCGGGTCCACCGCAAGAGACCCAGTACTTC. This sequence encodes CASSRGLAGPPQETQYF. The full variable domain, its missing parts supplied by reference TRBV19 and TRBJ2-5, is DGGITQSPKYLFRKEGQNVTLSCEQNLNHDAMYWYRQDPGQGLRLIYYSQIVNDFQKGDIAEGYSVSREKKESFPLTVTSAQKNPTAFYLCASSRGLAGPPQETQYFGPGTRLLVL.